One sample yielded the 23 T cell receptor beta chains listed below, sequenced in a study of T cells after yellow fever vaccination. TCRdb recomputed calls from the 5' RACE reads with MiXCR, one row per CDR3 protein. The data hold just under 600,000 distinct CDR3 sequences, with around an eighth observed a single time. The sample consisted of PBMCs, taken on the day of the yellow fever booster vaccination. Source of these receptors: a man aged 30 to 45 who received the YFV17D yellow fever vaccine.

The chain uses TRBV27 and TRBJ2-1; D unclear. The CDR3 totals 12 residues. The germline V and J ends were trimmed by 3 bases and 10 bases, with 10 bases remaining between them. Germline CDR1 and CDR2: MNHEY and SMNVEV (reference sequence). This CDR3 is CASSFGLGEQFF. The CDR3 DNA sequence: TGTGCCAGCAGTTTTGGCCTCGGGGAGCAGTTCTTC.

This chain connects TRBV11-2 to TRBJ2-5; maybe TRBD2 (5 bases). Per the germline V gene, CDR1 is SGHAT and CDR2 is FQNNGV. The length of the CDR3 is 15 residues. Trimming removed 5 bases at V and 1 base at J, with 14 bases between. CDR3 amino acids: CASSPPAGTQETQYF. The CDR3 DNA reads TGTGCCAGCAGCCCCCCGGCGGGCACCCAAGAGACCCAGTACTTC.

This clonotype was seen only a few times. V usage is TRBV15 and J usage is TRBJ1-1, with D perhaps matching TRBD1 (5 bases). The CDR3 consists of 15 residues. Per the germline V gene, CDR1 is LNHNV and CDR2 is YYDKDF (reference sequence). V gave up 8 bases and J gave up 11 bases, with 27 bases separating them. The CDR3 region has the DNA TGTGCCACCGTAGAGGGAACAGGCACTCCTAAAACGGCTTTCTTT. This codes for CATVEGTGTPKTAFF.

The chain links TRBV12-3 or TRBV12-4 to TRBJ1-2, with no clear D. Between the trimmed V and J ends, which lost 1 base and 3 bases, there was a span of 6 bases. The CDR3 loop spans 13 amino acids. CDR3 loop: CASSLEAHYGYTF. The DNA for the CDR3 is TGTGCCAGCAGTTTAGAGGCCCACTATGGCTACACCTTC.

The V and J genes are TRBV6-2 or TRBV6-3 and TRBJ2-2; TRBD1 might be the D (7 bases). This CDR3 comprises 11 residues. V dropped 4 bases and J dropped 16 bases, with 13 bases sitting between them. Germline CDR1 is MNHEY and CDR2 is SVGEGT. The CDR3 DNA reads TGTGCCAGCAGTTCAGGACAGGAGGGGTTTTTT. It specifies CASSSGQEGFF.

Only a few counts were recorded for this clonotype. V is TRBV20-1 and J is TRBJ2-1; 8 bases align to TRBD2. The V and J ends lost 0 bases and 5 bases, in that order; junction bases with no gene match: 6. CDR3 length equals 15 residues. CDR1 DFQATT and CDR2 SNEGSKA come from the germline V gene (reference sequence). CDR3: CSARDVQRENNEQFF. In DNA form, the CDR3 reads TGCAGTGCTAGAGATGTCCAGCGGGAGAACAATGAGCAGTTCTTC.

This chain connects TRBV7-2 to TRBJ2-2; the D call may be TRBD1 or TRBD2 (5 bases each). The CDR3 covers 15 residues. CDR1 and CDR2 from the germline V gene are SGHTA and FQGNSA. V lost 1 base, J lost 4 bases, and 10 bases lay in between. This chain's CDR3 is CASSLGGVGTGELFF. The CDR3 nucleotides read TGTGCCAGCAGCTTAGGAGGGGTGGGCACCGGGGAGCTGTTTTTT.

The chain employs TRBV12-3 or TRBV12-4 and TRBJ2-2; D might be TRBD1 or TRBD2, each matching 5 bases. V was pared by 6 bases and J by 6 bases, with 20 bases between. This CDR3 region has 16 residues. Written as DNA, the CDR3 is TGTGCCAGCAGACTCCGGGACGCATTGCCACCCGGGGAGCTGTTTTTT. The encoded protein is CASRLRDALPPGELFF.

In its sample, this clonotype was seen a few times. V is TRBV5-5 and J is TRBJ2-5, with 7 bases identical to TRBD1. V dropped 2 bases and J dropped 6; count of bases not matched to a gene: 10. This CDR3 is built from 15 residues. In germline, CDR1 is SGHKS, CDR2 YYEKEE (reference sequence). This CDR3 reads CASSLGTAEGKTQYF. The CDR3 DNA reads as TGTGCCAGCAGCTTAGGGACAGCCGAGGGGAAGACCCAGTACTTC.

This clonotype has a handful of counts. The rearrangement links TRBV20-1 to TRBJ1-5; 7 nucleotides match TRBD1. Germline V lookup: CDR1 DFQATT, CDR2 SNEGSKA (reference sequence). With 4 bases clipped from V and 2 bases from J, the junction kept 8 bases outside the gene matches. This CDR3 region has 15 residues. The CDR3 DNA reads as TGCAGTGCTAAACAGACAGGGCACGGCAATCAGCCCCAGCATTTT. Protein sequence: CSAKQTGHGNQPQHF.

The chain links TRBV5-1 to TRBJ2-5; TRBD1 aligns across 9 bases. V gave up 3 bases and J gave up 4 bases; unmatched junction bases: 4. Per germline, CDR1 SGHRS and CDR2 YFSETQ. The CDR3 is 14 residues long. The CDR3 DNA reads TGCGCCAGCAGCTGGGGACAGGGTCGAGAGACCCAGTACTTC. It specifies CASSWGQGRETQYF.

This clonotype turned up a few times. Because it lacks the conserved phenylalanine or tryptophan at the end, this CDR3 is likely a read error. The DNA is left out, because the CDR3 cannot be placed on it with certainty; the CDR3 is given as TCRdb lists it. V gene TRBV5-4 combines with J gene TRBJ1-1; TRBD1 is taken as the D call from the table, unchecked against the DNA. The length of the CDR3 is 11 amino acids, counting both ends. Germline CDR1 reads SGHNT; CDR2 reads YYREEE (reference sequence). CDR3 region: CASSLAGQVII.

This sequence joins TRBV19 and TRBJ2-6; 10 bases align to TRBD1. The CDR3 spans 16 residues. Trimming cost V 7 bases and J 3 bases; bases outside gene matches: 6. Per germline, CDR1 LNHDA and CDR2 SQIVND (reference sequence). CDR3 nucleotide sequence: TGTGCCAGTACCTGGGACAGGGGACGTGGGGCCAACGTCCTGACTTTC. Residues: CASTWDRGRGANVLTF. Together with reference TRBV19 and TRBJ2-6, the CDR3 gives the full variable domain: DGGITQSPKYLFRKEGQNVTLSCEQNLNHDAMYWYRQDPGQGLRLIYYSQIVNDFQKGDIAEGYSVSREKKESFPLTVTSAQKNPTAFYLCASTWDRGRGANVLTFGAGSRLTVL.

This clonotype was seen only a few times. J is TRBJ2-5 and V is TRBV29-1; 9 bases map to TRBD2. Germline V gene data show CDR1 as SQVTM and CDR2 as ANQGSEA. With 6 bases clipped from V and 5 bases from J, the junction kept 13 bases outside the gene matches. The length of the CDR3 is 15 residues. CDR3 in amino acids: CSVIVGLAGLETQYF. CDR3 DNA: TGCAGCGTGATAGTAGGGCTAGCGGGATTGGAGACCCAGTACTTC. Complete variable domain (other parts from reference TRBV29-1 and TRBJ2-5): SAVISQKPSRDICQRGTSLTIQCQVDSQVTMMFWYRQQPGQSLTLIATANQGSEATYESGFVIDKFPISRPNLTFSTLTVSNMSPEDSSIYLCSVIVGLAGLETQYFGPGTRLLVL.

V gene TRBV4-3 combines with J gene TRBJ2-7; TRBD2 might be the D (5 bases). The CDR3 extends over 14 amino acids. The V gene's germline CDR1 is LGHNA and CDR2 YSLEER. V shed 0 bases and J shed 9 bases, with 15 bases lying between them. CDR3 loop: CASSQDTGLGGQYF. DNA of the CDR3: TGCGCCAGCAGCCAAGATACGGGCCTCGGAGGGCAGTACTTC.

This rearrangement joins TRBV5-6 to TRBJ2-7, with D perhaps TRBD2 (6 bases). CDR1 is SGHDT, CDR2 YYEEEE, per germline. V gave up 0 bases and J gave up 4 bases, with 11 bases separating them. The CDR3 has 14 residues. CDR3 DNA: TGTGCCAGCAGCTTGGGGGAGGAATCGTACGAGCAGTACTTC. This sequence encodes CASSLGEESYEQYF.

About this clonotype: One end of the junction fails to match germline, which may point to a read error. The V call is TRBV18, the J call TRBJ1-6, with D maybe TRBD1 (6 bases). The CDR3 length is 15 residues. CDR1 KGHSH and CDR2 LQKENI come from the germline V gene. The CDR3 DNA reads TGTGTCAGCTCACCAGTGGGGGCGGATAATTCACCCCTCCACTTT. Amino acids: CVSSPVGADNSPLHF.

The chain is built from TRBV6-5 and TRBJ2-1; 7 nucleotides match TRBD2. Trimming cost V 0 bases and J 0 bases; bases outside gene matches: 5. Looked up from germline, CDR1 is MNHEY and CDR2 is SVGAGI. This CDR3 spans 17 amino acids. The CDR3 loop is CASSYSPGLISYNEQFF. The CDR3 DNA is TGTGCCAGCAGTTACTCACCGGGACTAATCTCCTACAATGAGCAGTTCTTC.

The V gene is TRBV7-2, the J gene TRBJ2-5; no clear D gene. CDR1 is SGHTA and CDR2 is FQGNSA in the germline V gene. V was trimmed by 6 bases and J by 7 bases, leaving 24 bases between them. The CDR3 sequence is 16 residues long. CDR3: CASRQVDSILTGTQYF. The CDR3 DNA follows: TGTGCCAGCAGACAAGTGGATTCGATCCTTACCGGGACCCAGTACTTC.

The chain links TRBV27 to TRBJ2-3; D is uncertain. V lost 2 bases and J 4 bases, leaving 10 bases between the germline ends. Germline CDR1 MNHEY, CDR2 SMNVEV (reference sequence). The CDR3 covers 14 residues. This chain's CDR3 is CASSLILRSDTQYF. The CDR3 DNA is TGTGCCAGCAGTTTAATCCTTCGCTCAGATACGCAGTATTTT.

The chain is built from TRBV6-6 and TRBJ1-1, with a tentative D call TRBD1 (5 bases). The CDR3 is 12 amino acids. V lost 6 bases and J lost 4, with 9 bases in between. Germline V gives CDR1 MNHNY, CDR2 SVGAGI (reference sequence). The CDR3 sequence: CASRPGTTEAFF. The DNA for the CDR3 is TGTGCCAGCAGACCTGGGACCACTGAAGCTTTCTTT.

The genes are TRBV28 and TRBJ2-1; the match to TRBD2 covers 10 bases. The CDR3 is 16 residues long. Unmatched junction bases numbered 9, after V lost 3 bases and J lost 7 bases. Looked up from germline, CDR1 is MDHEN and CDR2 is SYDVKM. In nucleotides, the CDR3 is TGTGCCAGCAGTTTTACATCCTGGACTAGCGGTAATGAGCAGTTCTTC. Translated, it gives CASSFTSWTSGNEQFF.

There are a few counts of this clonotype. V gene TRBV7-8 combines with J gene TRBJ2-7; 10 positions match TRBD2. The germline CDR1 and CDR2 sequences are SGHVS and FQNEAQ. The CDR3 extends over 15 amino acids. V dropped 8 bases and J dropped 5; count of bases not matched to a gene: 12. The CDR3, as DNA: TGTGCCAGCCGCGACCCTAGCGGGAGTGGACACGAGCAGTACTTC. Its protein is CASRDPSGSGHEQYF. The whole variable domain, remainder taken from reference TRBV7-8 and TRBJ2-7, is GAGVSQSPRYKVAKRGQDVALRCDPISGHVSLFWYQQALGQGPEFLTYFQNEAQLDKSGLPSDRFFAERPEGSVSTLKIQRTQQEDSAVYLCASRDPSGSGHEQYFGPGTRLTVT.